Following are 9 T cell receptor beta chains from one sample sequenced in a study of cytomegalovirus exposure and HLA in healthy donors (dated by TCRdb to the late 2010s). Library construction relied on the immunoSEQ multiplex PCR assay. Not all clones reach the TCRdb copy of this immuneACCESS table, which keeps in-frame sequences only. Checked studies attribute under half of the gap to unresolved V genes and leave the rest unexplained. This sample gives 55,000 to 65,000 clones in total; roughly 96% of them show up just once. The ten largest clones represent roughly 6% of the sample. The sequencing input was PBMCs. These receptors all come from a woman aged 18-29 years in good health and CMV-seropositive.

The J gene is TRBJ2-3, the V gene TRBV10-1; a possible D gene is TRBD1 (6 bases). Per germline, CDR1 WNHNN and CDR2 SYGVQD (reference sequence). This CDR3 has 15 amino acids. V lost 6 bases and J lost 8, with 21 bases in between. The CDR3 protein is CASSPNLQGEGTQYF. The CDR3 bases are TGCGCCAGCAGCCCGAATTTACAGGGAGAAGGTACGCAGTATTTT.

The V gene is TRBV30, the J gene TRBJ2-4; D is perhaps TRBD1 (6 bases). Deletions cut 5 bases from V and 8 bases from J, with 13 bases between. CDR3 length: 12 amino acids. Germline CDR1 is GTSNPN and CDR2 is SVGIG (reference sequence). CDR3 bases: TGTGCCTGGGGGGACATGGGGGACATTCAGTACTTC. Translated: CAWGDMGDIQYF.

This clone was detected only once. The chain uses TRBV19 and TRBJ1-1, with a tentative D call TRBD1 (6 bases). Trimming took off 5 bases at V and 0 bases at J, with 13 bases between the two ends. The CDR3 is made up of 15 amino acids. From germline, CDR1 is LNHDA and CDR2 SQIVND (reference sequence). This CDR3 reads CASSSPGAMNTEAFF. The CDR3 DNA reads as TGTGCCAGTAGTTCCCCAGGGGCTATGAACACTGAAGCTTTCTTT.

The chain has TRBV5-1 and TRBJ2-7, with D possibly TRBD1 on 6 matching bases. This CDR3 contains 14 residues. The germline CDR1 and CDR2 sequences are SGHRS and YFSETQ. The ends were cut back, 4 bases at V and 2 bases at J, with 13 bases in the middle. The CDR3 reads CASSIYRVAYEQYF. The CDR3 DNA reads as TGCGCCAGCAGCATATACAGGGTAGCCTACGAGCAGTACTTC.

V gene TRBV30 combines with J gene TRBJ2-4; D perhaps matches TRBD2 (6 bases). Deletions cut 3 bases from V and 0 bases from J, with 9 bases between. There are 14 residues in the CDR3. The V gene's germline CDR1 is GTSNPN and CDR2 SVGIG (reference sequence). The CDR3 loop is CAWRLAIAKNIQYF. Written as DNA, the CDR3 is TGTGCCTGGAGACTAGCTATAGCCAAAAACATTCAGTACTTC.

V gene TRBV6-1 combines with J gene TRBJ2-7; 14 nucleotides line up with TRBD2. The CDR3 extends over 15 amino acids. V dropped 6 bases and J dropped 2; count of bases not matched to a gene: 3. Germline CDR1 MNHNS, CDR2 SASEGT. In DNA form, the CDR3 reads TGTGCCAGCAGGGGACTAGCGGGAGTCACCTACGAGCAGTACTTC. It specifies CASRGLAGVTYEQYF.

The count of this clone is one. The chain couples TRBV19 to TRBJ1-2; TRBD1 aligns across 7 bases. The J segment lost 7 bases and the V segment lost 8 bases, leaving 13 bases of the junction unmatched. The CDR3 totals 14 residues. Germline V gene lookup returns CDR1 LNHDA and CDR2 SQIVND (reference sequence). The CDR3 DNA is TGTGCCAGTTCAATCACAGGGGCCTATATTGGCTACACCTTC. Its translation is CASSITGAYIGYTF.

The CDR3 DNA sequence: TGTGCCTGGAGTGTACTTGCAGATACGCAGTATTTT. This sequence encodes CAWSVLADTQYF. This sequence joins TRBV30 and TRBJ2-3, with D unresolved. Deletions cut 0 bases from V and 4 bases from J, with 5 bases between. Germline V CDR1 and CDR2: GTSNPN, SVGIG (reference sequence). This CDR3 region has 12 residues.

The rearrangement joins TRBV19 to TRBJ1-5; no clear D. Germline CDR1 LNHDA, CDR2 SQIVND (reference sequence). Trimming removed 3 bases at V and 0 bases at J, with 9 bases between. The CDR3 runs to 15 residues. In DNA, the CDR3 is TGTGCCAGTAGTATCGGGTCGAATAGCAATCAGCCCCAGCATTTT. Translating it yields CASSIGSNSNQPQHF.